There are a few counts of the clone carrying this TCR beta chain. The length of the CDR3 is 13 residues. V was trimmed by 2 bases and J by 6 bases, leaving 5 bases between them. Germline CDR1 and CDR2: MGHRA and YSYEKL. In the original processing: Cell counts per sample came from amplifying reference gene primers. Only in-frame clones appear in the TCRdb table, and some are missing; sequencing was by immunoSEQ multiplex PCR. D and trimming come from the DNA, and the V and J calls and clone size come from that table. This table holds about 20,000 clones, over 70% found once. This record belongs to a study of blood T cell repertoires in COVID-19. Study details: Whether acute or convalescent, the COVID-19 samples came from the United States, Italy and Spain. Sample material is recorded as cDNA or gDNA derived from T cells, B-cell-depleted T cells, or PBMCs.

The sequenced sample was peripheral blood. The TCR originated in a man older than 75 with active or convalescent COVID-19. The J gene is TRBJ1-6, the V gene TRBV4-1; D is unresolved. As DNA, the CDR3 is TGCGCCAGCAGCCAACGGGTTAATTCACCCCTCCACTTT. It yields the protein CASSQRVNSPLHF.